Each of the 3 T cell receptor beta chains below was sequenced from the same sample in a study of blood T cell repertoires in COVID-19. This table comes from immunoSEQ multiplex PCR, and its TCRdb copy is limited to in-frame clones, with some not included. The repertoire consists of roughly 440,000 clones, with about 91% occurring once and the leading ten covering 10% to 15%. Sequencing was carried out using peripheral blood. The receptors stem from a woman in her forties or fifties with COVID-19, enrolled during active disease.

V and J are TRBV18 and TRBJ1-1, with TRBD1 matching 8 bases. V lost 4 bases, J lost 3 bases, and 4 bases stayed unmatched. CDR3 length: 14 residues. Germline V gives CDR1 KGHSH, CDR2 LQKENI. In DNA, the CDR3 is TGTGCCAGCTCACACAACAGGGGGGACACTGAAGCTTTCTTT. This gives the protein CASSHNRGDTEAFF.

This clone was recorded only once. The V gene is TRBV24-1, the J gene TRBJ1-4, with D perhaps matching TRBD1 (5 bases). Germline V lookup: CDR1 KGHDR, CDR2 SFDVKD. The CDR3 is 16 residues long. Trimming took off 2 bases at V and 8 bases at J, with 17 bases between the two ends. DNA of the CDR3: TGTGCCACCAGTGATTCCCGGCCGGGGGAAGGAGAAAAACTGTTTTTT. Amino acid sequence: CATSDSRPGEGEKLFF.

The chain links TRBV30 to TRBJ2-1, with 10 bases that match TRBD1. The CDR3 contains 13 residues. The germline gives CDR1 GTSNPN, CDR2 SVGIG (reference sequence). V lost 7 bases, J lost 15 bases, and 15 bases stayed unmatched. The CDR3 here is CAYRQGAQSDPFF. The DNA of the CDR3 is TGTGCCTACCGACAGGGGGCGCAATCCGATCCGTTCTTC. Full variable domain (rest looked up from reference TRBV30 and TRBJ2-1): SQTIHQWPATLVQPVGSPLSLECTVEGTSNPNLYWYRQAAGRGLQLLFYSVGIGQISSEVPQNLSASRPQDRQFILSSKKLLLSDSGFYLCAYRQGAQSDPFFGPGTRLTVL.